Below are 9 T cell receptor beta chains sequenced from a single sample in a study of shared clonotypes between healthy human individuals. Sequencing was performed with immunoSEQ multiplex PCR; in TCRdb, only in-frame clones are kept and a portion is missing. The sample lists 2,500,000 or so clones; approximately 93% were seen once. Sequenced input: naive CD4+ T cells from PBMCs. Described subset: CD45RA+ positively selected. These receptor sequences come from a man in his late teens or twenties in good health. Some clones in this sample may be carry-over from other donors' samples.

The chain combines TRBV5-5 with TRBJ2-7, with D perhaps given as TRBD1 or TRBD2 (5 bases each). Between the trimmed V and J ends, which lost 0 bases and 1 base, there was a span of 14 bases. This CDR3 is built from 16 residues. CDR1 is SGHKS and CDR2 is YYEKEE in the germline V gene (reference sequence). The CDR3 DNA sequence: TGTGCCAGCAGCTTGGGTTGGGGGTTGTCTTCCTACGAGCAGTACTTC. It translates to CASSLGWGLSSYEQYF.

The V and J genes are TRBV25-1 and TRBJ2-7; 7 bases are shared with TRBD2. The CDR3 contains 15 residues. Germline lookup yields CDR1 MGHDK and CDR2 SYGVNS. The V gene end was trimmed by 8 bases and the J gene end by 1 base; junction bases not matched to a gene: 11. The CDR3 protein is CASAELGSGSYEQYF. The CDR3 DNA sequence: TGTGCCAGCGCTGAGCTGGGTAGCGGGTCCTACGAGCAGTACTTC.

This clone has only one observation. The J gene is TRBJ2-7, the V gene TRBV11-3, with no clear D. Trimming cost V 0 bases and J 1 base, with 7 bases left between them. The CDR3 loop spans 14 amino acids. CDR1 and CDR2 from the germline V gene are SGHNT and YENEEA. CDR3 in amino acids: CASSLDYRSYEQYF. The CDR3 nucleotides are TGTGCCAGCAGCTTAGATTACAGATCCTACGAGCAGTACTTC.

The V call is TRBV7-2, the J call TRBJ2-3; 8 nucleotides agree with TRBD2. This CDR3 is built from 15 residues. CDR1 is SGHTA and CDR2 is FQGNSA in the germline V gene. Germline trimming cut 5 bases from V and 6 bases from J; bases unmatched to any gene: 10. CDR3 in DNA: TGTGCCAGCAGCGCACTAGCGGCTGGTGGGGATACGCAGTATTTT. It encodes CASSALAAGGDTQYF. Looking up the rest from reference TRBV7-2 and TRBJ2-3 gives the full variable domain: GAGVSQSPSNKVTEKGKDVELRCDPISGHTALYWYRQSLGQGLEFLIYFQGNSAPDKSGLPSDRFSAERTGGSVSTLTIQRTQQEDSAVYLCASSALAAGGDTQYFGPGTRLTVL.

The V call is TRBV19, the J call TRBJ2-5, with a possible D match to TRBD1 (6 bases). Trimming left V 6 bases short and J 5 bases short, with 10 bases between. This CDR3 region has 12 residues. Germline CDR1 reads LNHDA; CDR2 reads SQIVND (reference sequence). Written as DNA, the CDR3 is TGTGCCAGTAGGGGAAGGGGGGAGACCCAGTACTTC. Protein product: CASRGRGETQYF.

The chain has TRBV5-4 and TRBJ2-2, with 9 positions matching TRBD1. In germline, CDR1 is SGHNT, CDR2 YYREEE (reference sequence). Trimming cost V 4 bases and J 5 bases; bases outside gene matches: 3. CDR3 length: 14 residues. As DNA, the CDR3 is TGTGCCAGCAGCACCGGACAGGGGACCGGGGAGCTGTTTTTT. As protein: CASSTGQGTGELFF.

The chain couples TRBV25-1 to TRBJ1-4, with D maybe TRBD1 (5 bases). The CDR3 totals 13 residues. Germline CDR1 reads MGHDK; CDR2 reads SYGVNS. V shed 3 bases and J shed 8 bases, with 10 bases lying between them. The CDR3 region is CASSDGGREKLFF. As DNA, the CDR3 is TGTGCCAGCAGTGATGGGGGTAGGGAAAAACTGTTTTTT.

This chain joins TRBV2 and TRBJ1-4; 8 bases align to TRBD1. The ends lost 6 bases at V and 5 bases at J; junction bases unmatched: 5. Per germline, CDR1 SNHLY and CDR2 FYNNEI. There are 14 residues in the CDR3. Written as DNA, the CDR3 is TGTGCCAGCAGATCTAGACAGGGGAATGAAAAACTGTTTTTT. It codes for CASRSRQGNEKLFF.

This chain joins TRBV28 and TRBJ1-2; D perhaps matches TRBD1 (5 bases). Trimming cost V 3 bases and J 2 bases, with 13 bases left between them. The V gene's germline CDR1 is MDHEN and CDR2 SYDVKM. The CDR3 length is 15 residues. This CDR3 is CASSLAGRGNYGYTF. The CDR3 DNA follows: TGTGCCAGCAGTTTGGCAGGGCGAGGGAACTATGGCTACACCTTC.